Following are 31 T cell receptor beta chains from one sample sequenced in a study of shared clonotypes between healthy human individuals. Repertoires were generated with immunoSEQ multiplex PCR, while TCRdb's copy carries only in-frame clones and drops some. Here the sample spans over 700,000 clones, around 77% being singletons. The sample taken for sequencing was memory CD4+ T cells sorted from blood. The subset here: CD45RA-negative fraction. The receptors here all came from a woman aged 25 to 39 in good health.

About this clone itself: This CDR3 is also generated by other DNA sequences in the sample. The chain has TRBV28 and TRBJ1-2, with TRBD1 matching over 7 bases. This CDR3 is built from 13 residues. Germline loops: CDR1 MDHEN, CDR2 SYDVKM. V lost 5 bases and J lost 8; bases outside the gene matches: 8. CDR3 DNA: TGTGCCAGCAGTCTGGACAGGACAGGAGGCTACACCTTC. This encodes CASSLDRTGGYTF.

J is TRBJ2-2 and V is TRBV5-4; 7 nucleotides match TRBD1. J was trimmed by 2 bases and V by 2 bases; bases with no gene match: 3. This CDR3 contains 15 residues. Germline loops: CDR1 SGHNT, CDR2 YYREEE (reference sequence). For the CDR3, the DNA is TGTGCCAGCAGCTTCCGACAGGGAAACACCGGGGAGCTGTTTTTT. It codes for CASSFRQGNTGELFF.

The chain is built from TRBV5-7 and TRBJ1-1, with TRBD1 as a possible D gene (6 bases). TRBV5-7 is classed as an ORF, of uncertain function. The CDR3 contains 17 residues. Trimming cost V 0 bases and J 4 bases, with 19 bases left between them. The CDR3 DNA follows: TGTGCCAGCAGCTTGGATTGGGGGGCAGGGAGGGGCACTGAAGCTTTCTTT. Translated: CASSLDWGAGRGTEAFF.

The chain combines TRBV5-4 with TRBJ2-5, with 7 bases matching TRBD2. CDR3 size: 15 residues. V gave up 0 bases and J gave up 4 bases; unmatched junction bases: 6. CDR1 and CDR2 (germline): SGHNT, YYREEE (reference sequence). In DNA form, the CDR3 reads TGTGCCAGCAGCTTGGATACGGGAGGAGGAGAGACCCAGTACTTC. Its protein is CASSLDTGGGETQYF.

About this clone itself: Within the sample, other DNA sequences also encode this same CDR3. This chain uses TRBV5-1 with TRBJ2-2, with TRBD1 matching over 8 bases. In germline, CDR1 is SGHRS, CDR2 YFSETQ. V trimming: 2 bases; J trimming: 2 bases; junction bases outside the gene matches: 2. CDR3 length: 15 amino acids. The DNA of the CDR3 is TGCGCCAGCAGCTTACAGGGGGGAAACACCGGGGAGCTGTTTTTT. Encoded protein: CASSLQGGNTGELFF.

The chain links TRBV6-6 to TRBJ2-1; 9 nucleotides agree with TRBD2. V was clipped by 8 bases and J by 5 bases; unmatched bases: 7. The CDR3 is 14 amino acids. CDR1 is MNHNY and CDR2 is SVGAGI in the germline V gene (reference sequence). CDR3 coding DNA: TGTGCCAGCGGAGAGGCGGGAGGGGACAATGAGCAGTTCTTC. Encoded protein: CASGEAGGDNEQFF.

V usage is TRBV2 and J usage is TRBJ2-7; perhaps TRBD1 as D (6 bases). This CDR3 contains 15 residues. Germline CDR1 is SNHLY and CDR2 is FYNNEI. Trimming took 8 bases from V and 8 from J, leaving 25 bases between them. The CDR3 DNA reads as TGTGCCAGCGTAGTTCAGTTTCAGGACAGTGGGAAGCAGTACTTC. Translated, it gives CASVVQFQDSGKQYF.

Written as DNA, the CDR3 is TGTGCCAGCAGTTACTCCGGGACAGGCGCCGGCTACACCTTC. It codes for CASSYSGTGAGYTF. V and J are TRBV6-5 and TRBJ1-2, with 8 positions matching TRBD1. The CDR3 runs to 14 residues. V trimming: 0 bases; J trimming: 8 bases; junction bases outside the gene matches: 5. Germline V gene lookup returns CDR1 MNHEY and CDR2 SVGAGI.

V is TRBV5-1 and J is TRBJ1-4; D may be TRBD1 (5 bases). There are 16 residues in the CDR3. Per germline, CDR1 SGHRS and CDR2 YFSETQ. V was shortened by 2 bases and J by 4 bases, with 15 bases between the two germline ends. This CDR3 reads CASSLWGDTINEKLFF. The CDR3 coding sequence is TGCGCCAGCAGCTTATGGGGGGATACGATTAATGAAAAACTGTTTTTT. Full variable domain (remainder filled in from reference TRBV5-1 and TRBJ1-4): KAGVTQTPRYLIKTRGQQVTLSCSPISGHRSVSWYQQTPGQGLQFLFEYFSETQRNKGNFPGRFSGRQFSNSRSEMNVSTLELGDSALYLCASSLWGDTINEKLFFGSGTQLSVL.

The rearrangement uses TRBV29-1 and TRBJ1-1; 11 bases line up with TRBD1. The V and J ends lost 7 bases and 4 bases, in that order; junction bases with no gene match: 11. The length of the CDR3 is 15 residues. Germline CDR1 and CDR2: SQVTM and ANQGSEA. CDR3 DNA sequence: TGCAGCGCAGATTGGACAGGGGGCCGGGGCACTGAAGCTTTCTTT. Translated, it gives CSADWTGGRGTEAFF.

J is TRBJ1-1 and V is TRBV15; possible D gene TRBD1, 5 bases. Germline CDR1 reads LNHNV; CDR2 reads YYDKDF (reference sequence). This CDR3 is 14 amino acids long. Trimming left V 0 bases short and J 4 bases short, with 9 bases between. The CDR3 region is CATSREGGTTEAFF. The CDR3 DNA reads as TGTGCCACCAGCAGAGAAGGCGGGACCACTGAAGCTTTCTTT.

The chain is built from TRBV9 and TRBJ2-2; the D is unclear. V was pared by 3 bases and J by 1 base, with 13 bases between. In germline, CDR1 is SGDLS, CDR2 YYNGEE. The CDR3 consists of 16 residues. The chain's CDR3 is CASSAANTRNTGELFF. The CDR3 region has the DNA TGTGCCAGCAGCGCCGCTAATACGCGGAACACCGGGGAGCTGTTTTTT. Filled out from reference TRBV9 and TRBJ2-2, the complete variable domain reads DSGVTQTPKHLITATGQRVTLRCSPRSGDLSVYWYQQSLDQGLQFLIQYYNGEERAKGNILERFSAQQFPDLHSELNLSSLELGDSALYFCASSAANTRNTGELFFGEGSRLTVL.

This chain connects TRBV19 to TRBJ1-1, with a tentative D call TRBD1 (6 bases). The germline V gene has CDR1 LNHDA and CDR2 SQIVND (reference sequence). The V end was cut by 6 bases, the J end by 0 bases, with 14 bases between. The CDR3 is 15 residues long. CDR3 nucleotides: TGTGCCAGTAGACCCCTGGGGGGGCTGAACACTGAAGCTTTCTTT. Translated: CASRPLGGLNTEAFF.

The chain combines TRBV7-8 with TRBJ1-3; D is perhaps TRBD1 (6 bases). V was cut by 4 bases and J by 5 bases, with 12 bases left in between. The CDR3 loop spans 14 amino acids. Germline V gene data show CDR1 as SGHVS and CDR2 as FQNEAQ. The CDR3 coding sequence is TGTGCCAGCAGCTCAGTAGGGGGTAGAAACACCATATATTTT. This translates into CASSSVGGRNTIYF.

The chain uses TRBV7-8 and TRBJ1-2; 7 nucleotides align to TRBD1. Germline V gene sequence: CDR1 SGHVS, CDR2 FQNEAQ. The CDR3 runs 15 residues. After removal of 2 bases from V and 3 bases from J, the junction contained 6 bases not matched to a gene. CDR3 sequence (DNA): TGTGCCAGCAGCTTATCGGACAGGATATACTATGGCTACACCTTC. It codes for CASSLSDRIYYGYTF.

This clone was picked up a small number of times. The V gene is TRBV5-6, the J gene TRBJ2-2; possible D gene TRBD1, 5 bases. Germline CDR1 is SGHDT and CDR2 is YYEEEE. CDR3 length equals 15 residues. Trimming took off 0 bases at V and 5 bases at J, with 11 bases between the two ends. CDR3 residues: CASSLAQVRTGELFF. The CDR3 nucleotides are TGTGCCAGCAGCTTGGCACAGGTGCGGACCGGGGAGCTGTTTTTT.

This clone has at least ten counts. The chain joins TRBV28 to TRBJ2-5; 11 nucleotides match TRBD2. After removal of 2 bases from V and 0 bases from J, the junction contained 17 bases not matched to a gene. CDR3 length equals 21 residues. In germline, CDR1 is MDHEN, CDR2 SYDVKM. CDR3 sequence reads: CASSLGTGTSGINWYQETQYF. In nucleotides, the CDR3 is TGTGCCAGCAGTTTAGGGACAGGGACTAGCGGTATAAATTGGTACCAAGAGACCCAGTACTTC.

The J gene is TRBJ2-5, the V gene TRBV5-1, with 11 nucleotides matching TRBD2. V shed 4 bases, J shed 5 bases, and the junction held 19 bases outside the gene matches. This CDR3 comprises 19 residues. The germline gives CDR1 SGHRS, CDR2 YFSETQ. The CDR3 sequence is CASSHNPSISGRARETQYF. As DNA, the CDR3 is TGCGCCAGCAGCCACAACCCCTCTATTAGCGGGAGGGCCCGGGAGACCCAGTACTTC.

On this clone itself: The same CDR3 is also encoded by other DNA sequences in this sample. Here the CDR3 DNA reads TGCGCCAGCAGCTTGGGGACAGGGGGAACCGGGGAGCTGTTTTTT. This codes for CASSLGTGGTGELFF. The chain carries TRBV5-1 and TRBJ2-2, with 10 positions matching TRBD1. Germline loops: CDR1 SGHRS, CDR2 YFSETQ. J lost 5 bases, V lost 0 bases, and 1 base had no gene match. The CDR3 has 15 amino acids.

This clone showed up just once. The chain employs TRBV6-1 and TRBJ2-5; possibly TRBD1 for D (6 bases). There are 14 residues in the CDR3. Trimming left V 10 bases short and J 2 bases short, with 17 bases between. Germline-derived CDR1 and CDR2 are MNHNS and SASEGT. This CDR3 reads CAIPTSGVQETQYF. The CDR3 region has the DNA TGTGCCATCCCGACGTCAGGGGTACAAGAGACCCAGTACTTC.

The chain joins TRBV19 to TRBJ2-3; D perhaps matches TRBD2 (6 bases). This CDR3 is 14 amino acids long. CDR1 LNHDA and CDR2 SQIVND come from the germline V gene (reference sequence). Trimming removed 5 bases from V and 4 bases from J, with 13 bases in between. CDR3 sequence: CASSLSRDSDTQYF. CDR3 DNA: TGTGCCAGTAGTCTGTCGCGGGACTCAGATACGCAGTATTTT.

The chain links TRBV7-2 to TRBJ1-1; 7 positions agree with TRBD1. The CDR3 is 14 amino acids. J gave up 2 bases and V 3 bases, and 3 bases lay outside the gene matches. CDR1 is SGHTA and CDR2 is FQGNSA in the germline V gene. The CDR3 loop reads CASSFKGANTEAFF. CDR3 sequence (DNA): TGTGCCAGCAGCTTCAAGGGGGCCAACACTGAAGCTTTCTTT.

As to this clone: Distinct nucleotide sequences in the sample also encode this CDR3. This chain joins TRBV5-1 and TRBJ1-5, with D maybe TRBD1 (6 bases). CDR3 length: 15 residues. V lost 0 bases to trimming and J lost 3 bases, with 10 bases between them. CDR1 is SGHRS, CDR2 YFSETQ, per germline. The CDR3 coding sequence is TGCGCCAGCAGCTTGGCAGGGGCGTCCAATCAGCCCCAGCATTTT. This encodes CASSLAGASNQPQHF.

This clone was detected only once. The V call is TRBV7-3, the J call TRBJ2-7; D is ambiguous. Germline-derived CDR1 and CDR2 are SGHTA and FQGTGA. This CDR3 is built from 14 residues. V shed 1 base and J shed 2 bases, with 9 bases lying between them. The CDR3 DNA is TGTGCCAGCAGCTTAAACGGCGGAACCTACGAGCAGTACTTC. Its protein is CASSLNGGTYEQYF.

V gene TRBV5-1 combines with J gene TRBJ1-2; tentative D call: TRBD1 (6 bases). This CDR3 has 13 amino acids. Germline CDR1 reads SGHRS; CDR2 reads YFSETQ. Trimming left V 8 bases short and J 0 bases short, with 11 bases between. CDR3 amino acids: CASGQYTNYGYTF. The CDR3 region has the DNA TGCGCCAGTGGACAGTACACTAACTATGGCTACACCTTC.

The V call is TRBV7-8, the J call TRBJ2-6; 7 nucleotides agree with TRBD1. Germline values: CDR1 SGHVS, CDR2 FQNEAQ. V lost 5 bases to trimming and J lost 1 base; unmatched junction nucleotides: 5. The length of the CDR3 is 16 residues. Written as DNA, the CDR3 is TGTGCCAGCAGCCCAGTGACAGGGTCTGGGGCCAACGTCCTGACTTTC. Translation gives CASSPVTGSGANVLTF.

The chain recombines TRBV4-1 with TRBJ2-1; no firm D call. Germline CDR1 MGHRA, CDR2 YSYEKL. The CDR3 consists of 14 residues. Trimming shortened V by 4 bases and J by 8 bases, and 15 bases separated the two germline ends. CDR3 coding DNA: TGCGCCAGCAGCCTCCATCGGGTAGCTTATGAGCAGTTCTTC. Translating gives CASSLHRVAYEQFF.

The rearrangement joins TRBV9 to TRBJ1-5; D is undetermined. Per the germline V gene, CDR1 is SGDLS and CDR2 is YYNGEE. Trimming took off 0 bases at V and 6 bases at J, with 10 bases between the two ends. CDR3 size: 14 residues. The CDR3 spells CASSVGVGSQPQHF. DNA of the CDR3: TGTGCCAGCAGCGTAGGGGTGGGGAGTCAGCCCCAGCATTTT.

There are a few counts of this clone. The same CDR3 also results from other DNA sequences found in this sample. The chain employs TRBV5-1 and TRBJ1-5; D is perhaps TRBD1 (5 bases). V gave up 5 bases and J gave up 3 bases, with 9 bases separating them. CDR1 and CDR2 (germline): SGHRS, YFSETQ. The CDR3 is 13 residues long. The DNA of the CDR3 is TGCGCCAGCAGTGAGGGGCCCAATCAGCCCCAGCATTTT. Protein sequence: CASSEGPNQPQHF.

The table lists this clone with a few counts. The chain uses TRBV7-3 and TRBJ2-1; TRBD2 matches at 8 bases. This CDR3 comprises 16 residues. Trimming cost V 2 bases and J 6 bases; bases outside gene matches: 9. CDR1 is SGHTA and CDR2 is FQGTGA in the germline V gene. CDR3 DNA: TGTGCCAGCAGCTTACAGCGACTAGCGACCGTCAATGAGCAGTTCTTC. As protein: CASSLQRLATVNEQFF.

The V gene is TRBV7-2, the J gene TRBJ1-4; D might be TRBD1 (6 bases). CDR1 SGHTA and CDR2 FQGNSA come from the germline V gene. The CDR3 runs 14 residues. V lost 3 bases, J lost 2 bases, and 7 bases lay in between. The CDR3 bases are TGTGCCAGCAGCTTCAGGGGTACTAATGAAAAACTGTTTTTT. It encodes CASSFRGTNEKLFF.